Included here is one TCR beta chain sequence, with context. Its antigen is not yet known. No quality values exist for individual bases; no much larger clone is one base distant. The CDR3 regions of human TCRbeta chains were analyzed by immunosequencing. The original methods were these. Repertoire TCRs were matched against a reference library of SARS-CoV-2-specific TCRs generated with the MIRA antigen-specificity platform. Breadth meant the fraction of unique TCRs that were SARS-CoV-2-associated, whereas depth meant the fraction of total T cells that were SARS-CoV-2-associated. Using the MIRA data, each spike-specific TCR was assigned both to the spike region to which the TCR was reactive and to a CD4 or CD8 class. Log10-transformed breadth and depth values were compared by one-way ANOVA with Sidak's multiple comparisons tests. TCRdb limited this immuneACCESS table to in-frame rearrangements with V and J called. A share of clones is missing; checked studies link under half to unresolved V genes, and the rest is unexplained. V and J calls and clone size come straight from that table; D and trimming were deduced from the DNA. The sample table contains approximately 150,000 clones; only one count was recorded for around nine tenths of them. Around 1.7% of the sample is in the top ten clones.

This record comes from a study of T cell responses to AZD1222 COVID-19 vaccine (dated by TCRdb to the early 2020s). Broadly, across the study: TCR sequencing covered 230 to 250 trial participants: about 210 given two doses of AZD1222 and 26 given two doses of MenACWY control vaccine. Trial participants were enrolled by age into subgroups of 18-55, 56-69 and 70-plus years, and around 140, 26 and 57 TCR-sequenced participants, respectively, were included in these subgroups. Paper-wide results and their limitations: CD4 TCRs associated with the vaccine covered the entire spike protein, and the dominant responses were in regions 160-218 and 743-854. The 56-69-year group was small, and its depth increase did not reach significance, likely because of low power. Nearly half of unique spike-specific TCRs reportedly recognized epitopes outside regions mutated in the B.1.351 and B.1.1.7 variants. After two AZD1222 doses, both the breadth and the depth of spike-specific TCRs were significantly higher than at day 0 and than in MenACWY recipients. Conclusions about previously exposed vaccinees are limited because only six or seven AZD1222 recipients were SARS-CoV-2 seropositive at baseline. Participants were mostly white British and included more females than males, and it was suggested by the authors that clonal diversity may have been underestimated. Because no day 14 peak-response samples were available, repertoires were characterized only after the peak T cell response.

According to the study, the label for this sample's time point signals: about 28 days (+/-7) after the second vaccine dose. AZD1222 recipients with second doses at about 4 weeks or about 12 weeks were pooled, because spike-specific TCR depth and breadth did not differ between schedules. Samples from vaccinated people were obtained from the UK trials COV001 and COV002, which included a single-blind randomized controlled phase 2/3 trial of AZD1222 (ChAdOx1 nCoV-19) in healthy adults. For TCRbeta chain sequencing, PBMC samples were collected from trial participants at day 0 and at day 28 after the second dose. Relative to germline, V is 4 bases shorter and J is 5 bases shorter, with 18 bases between their ends. There are 15 amino acids in the CDR3, from cysteine to phenylalanine inclusive. Only CDR3 DNA remains: 45 bases, in frame from the first base. Taken from the germline V gene, the CDR1 and CDR2 loops are SGHRS and YFSETQ.

Specimen: peripheral blood, collected 28 days after the second AZD1222 dose. The receptor chain draws on TRBV5-1 and TRBJ2-5; the D region is possibly TRBD1 or TRBD2, each matching across 5 bases. The clonotype comes from an adult who received the AZD1222 COVID-19 vaccine. The CDR3 region: CASSRLPGPEETQYF. The DNA sequence is given as TGCGCCAGCAGCCGCCTCCCGGGGCCGGAGGAGACCCAGTACTTC. Reference TRBV5-1 and TRBJ2-5 proteins supply the regions before and after the CDR3; the full variable domain is: KAGVTQTPRYLIKTRGQQVTLSCSPISGHRSVSWYQQTPGQGLQFLFEYFSETQRNKGNFPGRFSGRQFSNSRSEMNVSTLELGDSALYLCASSRLPGPEETQYFGPGTRLLVL.